What follows are 29 T cell receptor beta chains derived from one specimen sequenced in a study of T cell responses to AZD1222 COVID-19 vaccine. Sequencing used immunoSEQ multiplex PCR; TCRdb keeps in-frame clones, though not all of them. The table includes about 130,000 clones, around 90% detected once. The sequenced sample was peripheral blood, obtained on day 0 of AZD1222 vaccination. All receptors come from an adult in good health.

This clone was observed a single time. The J gene is TRBJ1-1, the V gene TRBV6-2 or TRBV6-3; 7 bases are a match to TRBD1. Germline CDR1 reads MNHEY; CDR2 reads SVGEGT. The CDR3 spans 17 residues. J lost 1 base, V lost 4 bases, and 12 bases had no gene match. DNA for the CDR3: TGTGCCAGCAGTTTACCCCGCTTTGGGACAGCGAACACTGAAGCTTTCTTT. The encoded protein is CASSLPRFGTANTEAFF.

The V and J genes are TRBV6-4 and TRBJ2-5; possible D gene TRBD2, 6 bases. V lost 3 bases and J lost 5, with 13 bases in between. The CDR3 is made up of 14 amino acids. Germline lookup yields CDR1 MRHNA and CDR2 SNTAGT. As DNA, the CDR3 is TGTGCCAGCAGTGAACGGGGAGGTGAGGAGACCCAGTACTTC. Translation: CASSERGGEETQYF.

The rearrangement links TRBV6-1 to TRBJ2-5; D uncertain. CDR1 MNHNS and CDR2 SASEGT come from the germline V gene. V was trimmed by 3 bases and J by 4 bases, leaving 6 bases between them. This CDR3 spans 12 amino acids. CDR3 in DNA: TGTGCCAGCAGTGACAGATCAGAGACCCAGTACTTC. Translating it yields CASSDRSETQYF.

V is TRBV5-8 and J is TRBJ1-5, with TRBD1 as a possible D gene (5 bases). Deletions cut 0 bases from V and 2 bases from J, with 12 bases between. The CDR3 runs to 16 residues. CDR1 and CDR2 from the germline V gene are SGHTS and YDEGEE. This CDR3 is CASSLEWGAGNQPQHF. The CDR3 DNA reads as TGTGCCAGCAGCTTGGAGTGGGGCGCTGGCAATCAGCCCCAGCATTTT.

The chain employs TRBV2 and TRBJ1-5; D perhaps matches TRBD1 (6 bases). Germline lookup yields CDR1 SNHLY and CDR2 FYNNEI. Trimming took off 1 base at V and 6 bases at J, with 10 bases between the two ends. CDR3 size: 14 residues. CDR3 sequence (DNA): TGTGCCAGCAGTGAAGTAGGGGGTGGTCAGCCCCAGCATTTT. Amino acids: CASSEVGGGQPQHF.

The V gene is TRBV9, the J gene TRBJ1-1; D unclear. V gave up 0 bases and J gave up 6 bases, with 9 bases separating them. Looked up from germline, CDR1 is SGDLS and CDR2 is YYNGEE. CDR3 size: 13 residues. CDR3 loop: CASSVDTKAEAFF. The CDR3 coding sequence is TGTGCCAGCAGCGTAGATACCAAGGCTGAAGCTTTCTTT.

J is TRBJ1-1 and V is TRBV7-9; TRBD1 agrees at 8 bases. The V gene's germline CDR1 is SEHNR and CDR2 FQNEAQ (reference sequence). V shed 2 bases, J shed 8 bases, and the junction held 7 bases outside the gene matches. The CDR3 totals 14 residues. The CDR3 is CASSLSGRGPEAFF. DNA of the CDR3: TGTGCCAGCAGCTTATCGGGCAGGGGGCCCGAAGCTTTCTTT.

This sequence joins TRBV25-1 and TRBJ2-2; no firm D call. Germline CDR1 is MGHDK and CDR2 is SYGVNS. The length of the CDR3 is 15 residues. The ends were cut back, 1 base at V and 3 bases at J, with 9 bases in the middle. The CDR3 loop reads CASSESVRDTGELFF. CDR3 DNA: TGTGCCAGCAGTGAATCAGTCAGAGACACCGGGGAGCTGTTTTTT.

V gene TRBV6-5 combines with J gene TRBJ2-7; D is unclear. V was cut by 4 bases and J by 4 bases, with 20 bases left in between. The length of the CDR3 is 16 residues. Germline CDR1 MNHEY, CDR2 SVGAGI. The CDR3 region has the DNA TGTGCCAGCAGTTGGGCGCCGGGCCTTCCAGGTTACGAGCAGTACTTC. It codes for CASSWAPGLPGYEQYF.

This chain links TRBV19 with TRBJ1-5; D is uncertain. This CDR3 has 15 residues. Per the germline V gene, CDR1 is LNHDA and CDR2 is SQIVND (reference sequence). Trimming left V 5 bases short and J 7 bases short, with 18 bases between. The CDR3, as DNA: TGTGCCAGTAGTTCCTCCCGGACCCTCTACCAGCCCCAGCATTTT. This translates into CASSSSRTLYQPQHF.

The rearrangement joins TRBV25-1 to TRBJ1-5; 7 bases are shared with TRBD1. The CDR3 sequence is 14 residues long. V was pared by 4 bases and J by 5 bases, with 5 bases of the junction left unmatched. The germline V gene has CDR1 MGHDK and CDR2 SYGVNS. The CDR3 DNA follows: TGTGCCAGCAGTGCCGACAGGGAAGATCAGCCCCAGCATTTT. Translating gives CASSADREDQPQHF.

This clone was counted once. V usage is TRBV24-1 and J usage is TRBJ2-5; the match to TRBD1 covers 8 bases. V shed 4 bases, J shed 4 bases, and the junction held 10 bases outside the gene matches. Germline lookup yields CDR1 KGHDR and CDR2 SFDVKD. There are 16 residues in the CDR3. The DNA for the CDR3 is TGTGCCACCAGTGACCCCGGGACAGGTAGGGGAGAGACCCAGTACTTC. This encodes CATSDPGTGRGETQYF.

This chain uses TRBV19 with TRBJ1-4; weak D call: TRBD1 (6 bases). The CDR3 has 16 residues. V was pared by 1 base and J by 8 bases, with 17 bases between. Germline lookup yields CDR1 LNHDA and CDR2 SQIVND (reference sequence). The CDR3 nucleotides are TGTGCCAGTAGTATAGCCCAGGGGTTGAGTGTAGAAAAACTGTTTTTT. Its translation is CASSIAQGLSVEKLFF. The variable domain in full, with the rest retrieved from reference TRBV19 and TRBJ1-4, is DGGITQSPKYLFRKEGQNVTLSCEQNLNHDAMYWYRQDPGQGLRLIYYSQIVNDFQKGDIAEGYSVSREKKESFPLTVTSAQKNPTAFYLCASSIAQGLSVEKLFFGSGTQLSVL.

The rearrangement links TRBV7-9 to TRBJ1-1; D remains unclear. Per germline, CDR1 SEHNR and CDR2 FQNEAQ (reference sequence). This CDR3 spans 14 amino acids. V lost 5 bases and J 10 bases, leaving 20 bases between the germline ends. CDR3 in DNA: TGTGCCAGCAGCCGCGGGCTAACCCTCCGTCTAGCTTTCTTT. Encoded protein: CASSRGLTLRLAFF.

In its sample, this clone was seen once. The gene calls are TRBV6-2 or TRBV6-3 and TRBJ2-2, with D unresolved. The CDR3 is 15 amino acids. V was shortened by 2 bases and J by 5 bases, with 12 bases between the two germline ends. The V gene's germline CDR1 is MNHEY and CDR2 SVGEGT. The CDR3 reads CASSYSWMGTGELFF. In nucleotides, the CDR3 is TGTGCCAGCAGTTACAGTTGGATGGGGACCGGGGAGCTGTTTTTT.

The J gene is TRBJ2-1, the V gene TRBV9; a possible D gene is TRBD2 (5 bases). Trimming stripped 0 bases from V and 12 bases from J, with 10 bases between. The germline V gene encodes CDR1 SGDLS and CDR2 YYNGEE. CDR3 length: 12 residues. CDR3 sequence: CASSVDGVWQFF. The CDR3 coding sequence is TGTGCCAGCAGCGTAGACGGGGTATGGCAGTTCTTC.

The table lists this clone with a count of one. The J gene is TRBJ2-5, the V gene TRBV28, with 9 bases aligning to TRBD1. Germline values: CDR1 MDHEN, CDR2 SYDVKM. The length of the CDR3 is 13 residues. Trimming at V came to 6 bases and at J to 4 bases, leaving 3 bases not matched to a gene. The CDR3 nucleotides are TGTGCCAGCAGAGGACAGGGGCGAGAGACCCAGTACTTC. It encodes CASRGQGRETQYF.

The V and J genes are TRBV6-2 or TRBV6-3 and TRBJ2-2; D is perhaps TRBD1 (6 bases). V dropped 6 bases and J dropped 4 bases, with 12 bases sitting between them. This CDR3 contains 14 residues. Germline CDR1 MNHEY, CDR2 SVGEGT. The CDR3 coding sequence is TGTGCCAGCAGCCGACAGGTTACCACCGGGGAGCTGTTTTTT. Protein: CASSRQVTTGELFF.

The chain employs TRBV19 and TRBJ1-2; no reliable D call. The V gene's germline CDR1 is LNHDA and CDR2 SQIVND (reference sequence). The CDR3 runs to 11 residues. V was shortened by 9 bases and J by 2 bases, with 7 bases between the two germline ends. CDR3 nucleotide sequence: TGTGCCAGCCGCCGGAACTATGGCTACACCTTC. Translating it yields CASRRNYGYTF.

The CDR3 coding sequence is TGTGCCTGGAGCCAACAGGGTTGGGAGCAGTTCTTC. This codes for CAWSQQGWEQFF. The genes are TRBV30 and TRBJ2-1; maybe TRBD1 (6 bases). The CDR3 spans 12 residues. Between the trimmed V and J ends, which lost 3 bases and 10 bases, there was a span of 13 bases. Germline V gene data show CDR1 as GTSNPN and CDR2 as SVGIG (reference sequence). Complete variable domain (other parts from reference TRBV30 and TRBJ2-1): SQTIHQWPATLVQPVGSPLSLECTVEGTSNPNLYWYRQAAGRGLQLLFYSVGIGQISSEVPQNLSASRPQDRQFILSSKKLLLSDSGFYLCAWSQQGWEQFFGPGTRLTVL.

The chain links TRBV27 to TRBJ1-6; TRBD1 might be the D (5 bases). Trimming shortened V by 3 bases and J by 10 bases, and 7 bases separated the two germline ends. The V gene's germline CDR1 is MNHEY and CDR2 SMNVEV (reference sequence). CDR3 length: 12 residues. The DNA for the CDR3 is TGTGCCAGCAGTTTGGGGGGATCACCCCTCCACTTT. Translation gives CASSLGGSPLHF.

The chain combines TRBV5-6 with TRBJ1-2; possible D gene TRBD1, 5 bases. The V and J ends lost 4 bases and 1 base respectively, with 14 bases between them. CDR3 length: 15 residues. Germline CDR1 reads SGHDT; CDR2 reads YYEEEE. This CDR3 is CASSPRDGDNYGYTF. The CDR3 DNA reads as TGTGCCAGCAGCCCCCGGGACGGAGATAACTATGGCTACACCTTC.

In nucleotides, the CDR3 is TGTGCCAGCTCACTGAAACAGGGTATAGATTCACCCCTCCACTTT. This sequence encodes CASSLKQGIDSPLHF. The rearrangement links TRBV18 to TRBJ1-6; perhaps TRBD1 as D (6 bases). Per the germline V gene, CDR1 is KGHSH and CDR2 is LQKENI. V lost 4 bases and J lost 8, with 15 bases in between. This CDR3 region has 15 residues.

This chain uses TRBV2 with TRBJ2-5, with 10 bases lining up with TRBD1. The CDR3 consists of 15 residues. V shed 4 bases and J 4 bases; nucleotides not matched to a gene: 6. Germline loops: CDR1 SNHLY, CDR2 FYNNEI. The CDR3 sequence: CASSVGTGDIETQYF. CDR3 DNA: TGTGCCAGCAGTGTTGGGACAGGGGATATAGAGACCCAGTACTTC.

This chain links TRBV5-1 with TRBJ1-1, with TRBD1 as a possible D gene (6 bases). Germline CDR1 reads SGHRS; CDR2 reads YFSETQ. The CDR3 loop spans 14 amino acids. The germline V and J ends were trimmed by 0 bases and 5 bases, with 11 bases remaining between them. The DNA of the CDR3 is TGCGCCAGCAGCTTGGCCTCAGGGGCAACTGAAGCTTTCTTT. This sequence encodes CASSLASGATEAFF.

The chain couples TRBV24-1 to TRBJ1-1, with D perhaps TRBD1 (5 bases). This CDR3 is built from 13 residues. The germline gives CDR1 KGHDR, CDR2 SFDVKD. V lost 12 bases to trimming and J lost 1 base, with 14 bases between them. In DNA form, the CDR3 reads TGTGCCGTGAGGAGGGGAGCGAACACTGAAGCTTTCTTT. Translating it yields CAVRRGANTEAFF.

The chain is built from TRBV7-9 and TRBJ1-4; 11 nucleotides agree with TRBD1. The CDR3 is 15 residues long. Germline loops: CDR1 SEHNR, CDR2 FQNEAQ (reference sequence). J gave up 6 bases and V 5 bases, and 5 bases lay outside the gene matches. The CDR3 bases are TGTGCCAGCAGCCTGGTGGGACAGGGGGATGAAAAACTGTTTTTT. Encoded protein: CASSLVGQGDEKLFF.

The V and J genes are TRBV29-1 and TRBJ2-2; 8 bases are a match to TRBD1. V was pared by 6 bases and J by 4 bases, with 7 bases of the junction left unmatched. From germline, CDR1 is SQVTM and CDR2 ANQGSEA. The CDR3 loop spans 14 amino acids. CDR3 DNA: TGCAGCGTCCCCGGACAGGGTGCCACCGGGGAGCTGTTTTTT. Protein product: CSVPGQGATGELFF.

The chain recombines TRBV5-1 with TRBJ2-2; TRBD1 might be the D (5 bases). This CDR3 contains 14 residues. V was pared by 0 bases and J by 7 bases, with 10 bases between. Germline-derived CDR1 and CDR2 are SGHRS and YFSETQ. The CDR3, as DNA: TGCGCCAGCAGCTTGGAAGGCCAGGGCGGGGAGCTGTTTTTT. Amino acid sequence: CASSLEGQGGELFF. The variable domain in full, completed from reference TRBV5-1 and TRBJ2-2, reads KAGVTQTPRYLIKTRGQQVTLSCSPISGHRSVSWYQQTPGQGLQFLFEYFSETQRNKGNFPGRFSGRQFSNSRSEMNVSTLELGDSALYLCASSLEGQGGELFFGEGSRLTVL.